These T cell receptor beta chains were read from a single sample in a study of human T cells and chemical hapten exposure. From the RACE reads, TCRdb called clonotypes with MiXCR, one entry per CDR3 protein. Counted here are 250,000 or so distinct CDR3 sequences, almost 8% occurring once; the ten biggest clones make up roughly 1.2%. Specimen: whole blood, collected in connection with sensitization to the hapten diphenylcyclopropenone (DPC). These receptors all come from a man between 18 and 29 years old with alopecia areata. Some clones in this sample may be carry-over from other donors' samples. Each CDR3 is given with its conserved first and last residue. Each record gives: J gene, V gene, D gene, clone size, CDR3 DNA, CDR3 protein. The D gene is left open where the match is weak. Size tells how often a clone was seen (once, few, many) or the class of an expanded clone, and some rows leave it out.

>TRBJ2-3|TRBV6-1|TRBD2|-
TGTGCCAGCAGTGCTAGCGGGGGAACAGATACGCAGTATTTT
CASSASGGTDTQYF
>TRBJ1-6|TRBV11-2|-|-
TGTGCCAGCACCCCGGGGGGGGCGATTCGCTCCTATAATTCACCCCTCCACTTT
CASTPGGAIRSYNSPLHF
>TRBJ1-5|TRBV6-2/TRBV6-3|-|-
TGTGCCAGCACCCCTGGGGGGGCTAGCAATCAGCCCCAGCATTTT
CASTPGGASNQPQHF
>TRBJ2-2|TRBV4-3|-|-
TGCGCCAGCAGCCAACTGGTCCCCGGGGAGCTGTTTTTT
CASSQLVPGELFF
>TRBJ2-5|TRBV4-3|TRBD2|few
TGCGCCAGCAGCCAAGGGACTAGCGGGGAGTTCCAAGAGACCCAGTACTTC
CASSQGTSGEFQETQYF
>TRBJ2-5|TRBV5-1|-|-
TGCGCCAGCAGGTGGGAGACTAACCAAGAGACCCAGTACTTC
CASRWETNQETQYF
>TRBJ1-6|TRBV7-2|-|-
TGTGCCAGCAGCTTATACTATAATTCACCCCTCCACTTT
CASSLYYNSPLHF
>TRBJ2-2|TRBV4-3|-|-
TGCGCCAGCAGCCAACCCGAAGAGGGACCGAACACCGGGGAGCTGTTTTTT
CASSQPEEGPNTGELFF
>TRBJ2-7|TRBV2|-|-
TGTGCCAGCAGTGCCCAGGGAGTTTACGAGCAGTACTTC
CASSAQGVYEQYF
>TRBJ1-5|TRBV6-2/TRBV6-3|TRBD1|many
TGTGCCAGCAGCGAGGGACAGGGGACACGCCAGCCCCAGCATTTT
CASSEGQGTRQPQHF
>TRBJ2-7|TRBV6-5|TRBD1|few
TGTGCCAGCAGAACGACAGGGTCGGGCTACGAGCAGTACTTC
CASRTTGSGYEQYF
>TRBJ2-7|TRBV20-1|-|few
-
CSARGQVFWQYF
>TRBJ2-2|TRBV7-2|-|many
TGTGCCAGCAGCATCTACACCGGGGAGCTGTTTTTT
CASSIYTGELFF
>TRBJ2-6|TRBV29-1|TRBD1|-
TGCAGCGTACAGGGGGCTGGGGCCAACGTCCTGACTTTC
CSVQGAGANVLTF
>TRBJ2-5|TRBV4-1|TRBD1|-
TGCGCCAGCAGCCAAGGGAGACAGGGGGCTGTGGAGACCCAGTACTTC
CASSQGRQGAVETQYF
>TRBJ1-6|TRBV3-1|-|many
TGTGCCAGCAGCCAGGGTGGGAATAATTCACCCCTCCACTTT
CASSQGGNNSPLHF
>TRBJ2-7|TRBV27|-|few
TGTGCCAGCAGTTTAGGTCCGACCTACGAGCAGTACTTC
CASSLGPTYEQYF
>TRBJ2-2|TRBV11-3|-|few
TGTGCCAGCAGCGACAGCCGGGGGGAGCTGTTTTTT
CASSDSRGELFF
>TRBJ1-2|TRBV10-3|-|-
TGTGCCATCAGTGGTAGGACGGGTGACTATGGCTACACCTTC
CAISGRTGDYGYTF
>TRBJ1-2|TRBV7-9|-|few
TGTGCCAGCCAGGGGACTGGCTACACCTTC
CASQGTGYTF
>TRBJ1-1|TRBV7-2|-|few
TGTGCCAGCAGCTTACCCCCTTGGGGGGTTGGGCCTGAAGCTTTCTTT
CASSLPPWGVGPEAFF
>TRBJ2-3|TRBV7-9|-|-
TGTGCCAGCAGCTTTTTGGAGCGGACTAGCACAGATACGCAGTATTTT
CASSFLERTSTDTQYF
>TRBJ1-5|TRBV27|-|-
TGTGCCAGCAGTTTATCAGACAGGAACAATCAGCCCCAGCATTTT
CASSLSDRNNQPQHF
>TRBJ2-1|TRBV11-2|-|few
TGTGCCAGCAGCTTAGGACTACTGGGTTTCAATGAGCAGTTCTTC
CASSLGLLGFNEQFF
>TRBJ1-1|TRBV18|-|-
TGTGCCAGCTCCGTCAGGACAGCTGAAGCTTTCTTT
CASSVRTAEAFF
>TRBJ2-7|TRBV28|TRBD1|many
TGTGCCAGCAGTACCTTGACAGGGGGTGTAGGCGAGCAGTACTTC
CASSTLTGGVGEQYF
>TRBJ1-1|TRBV7-2|-|few
TGTGCCAGCCAAACACGGGGGAATACTGAAGCTTTCTTT
CASQTRGNTEAFF
>TRBJ2-7|TRBV2|-|-
TGTGCCAGCAGGAAGGGCGTGGACAGCTACGAGCAGTACTTC
CASRKGVDSYEQYF
>TRBJ1-5|TRBV27|-|few
TGTGCCAGCAGTTTATTGGGGGTGGATAGCAATCAGCCCCAGCATTTT
CASSLLGVDSNQPQHF
>TRBJ2-5|TRBV29-1|-|-
TGCAGCGCTACTCAGATTGGACACCAGACCCAGTACTTC
CSATQIGHQTQYF
>TRBJ2-1|TRBV4-3|TRBD2|few
TGCGCCAGCAGCCAGGGGACTAGCGGGGGGGCCCGAATCAATGAGCAGTTCTTC
CASSQGTSGGARINEQFF
>TRBJ1-5|TRBV20-1|-|-
TGCAGTGCTAGGCGGCAGGGGAATCAGCCCCAGCATTTT
CSARRQGNQPQHF
>TRBJ2-1|TRBV18|TRBD1|-
TGTGCCAGCTCACCACGGACAGGGTTGGCGAGTGGCAATGAGCAGTTCTTC
CASSPRTGLASGNEQFF
>TRBJ1-1|TRBV4-3|-|-
TGCGCCAGCAGCCAAGTGGCGCGGGACGCCTTCCCAGGCACTGAAGCTTTCTTT
CASSQVARDAFPGTEAFF
>TRBJ2-7|TRBV7-9|-|-
TGTGCCAGCAGCCCACCCGCGCTAGAATCCTACGAGCAGTACTTC
CASSPPALESYEQYF
>TRBJ2-2|TRBV29-1|TRBD1|-
TGCAGCGGGACAGGGATGAACACCGGGGAGCTGTTTTTT
CSGTGMNTGELFF
>TRBJ2-5|TRBV4-2|-|many
TGTGCCAGCAGCCCTGATCAGGGCAGGACCCAAGAGACCCAGTACTTC
CASSPDQGRTQETQYF
>TRBJ2-1|TRBV19|-|-
TGTGCCAGTAGTCCTCACCTGCTCGGGGAGCAGGGTTACTACAATGAGCAGTTCTTC
CASSPHLLGEQGYYNEQFF
>TRBJ1-6|TRBV11-2|-|few
TGTGCCAGCAGTCGAGTGGGCCCACAGTATAATTCACCCCTCCACTTT
CASSRVGPQYNSPLHF
>TRBJ2-5|TRBV6-5|-|few
TGTGCCAGCACCGACGGGGCGGGGCAAGAGACCCAGTACTTC
CASTDGAGQETQYF
>TRBJ1-6|TRBV20-1|-|-
TGCAGTGCTAGAGTAGGAGGGGGAAATTCACCCCTCCACTTT
CSARVGGGNSPLHF
>TRBJ1-1|TRBV12-3/TRBV12-4|TRBD1|-
TGTGCCAGCAGTTTAGCGGGGACAGGGATGAACACTGAAGCTTTCTTT
CASSLAGTGMNTEAFF
>TRBJ1-1|TRBV4-3|TRBD1|few
TGCGCCAGCAGCCGATACGGTTCCAGGGGGAAGTTCGCGGGCACTGAAGCTTTCTTT
CASSRYGSRGKFAGTEAFF
>TRBJ1-1|TRBV6-2/TRBV6-3|TRBD1|few
TGTGCCAGCGGTCCCTATTCAAACAGACAGGGGCGGGCTGAAGCTTTCTTT
CASGPYSNRQGRAEAFF
>TRBJ2-1|TRBV5-1|-|few
TGCGCCAGCAGCTTGGGGGTGGCGGAATCCTACAATGAGCAGTTCTTC
CASSLGVAESYNEQFF
>TRBJ2-3|TRBV12-3/TRBV12-4|-|many
TGTGCCAGCACCCGAGATTTGGATACGCAGTATTTT
CASTRDLDTQYF
>TRBJ2-2|TRBV20-1|TRBD2|few
TGCAGTGCTAGCCCTCTGGGTCTTGCGGGGGCGAACACCGGGGAGCTGTTTTTT
CSASPLGLAGANTGELFF
>TRBJ2-3|TRBV6-2/TRBV6-3|-|-
TGTGCCAGCAAACGCCAGCCTAGCACAGATACGCAGTATTTT
CASKRQPSTDTQYF